The 28 T cell receptor beta chains given below trace back to one sample, sequenced in a study of blood T cell repertoires in COVID-19. Sequencing used immunoSEQ multiplex PCR; TCRdb keeps in-frame clones, though not all of them. The sample lists roughly 250,000 clones; approximately 89% were seen once. Material for sequencing was peripheral blood. These receptors all stem from a man aged 35-49 years who had recovered from COVID-19.

This clone was found once. V gene TRBV5-6 combines with J gene TRBJ2-3, with a weak D call TRBD2 (7 bases). CDR1 SGHDT and CDR2 YYEEEE come from the germline V gene. V was pared by 4 bases and J by 1 base, with 16 bases between. This CDR3 comprises 16 residues. Here the CDR3 DNA reads TGTGCCAGCAGCCCCCGGTGGGGGGGCCGCACAGATACGCAGTATTTT. Its protein is CASSPRWGGRTDTQYF.

The rearrangement links TRBV15 to TRBJ1-1; TRBD1 matches 9 bases. V lost 6 bases to trimming and J lost 1 base; unmatched junction nucleotides: 3. The CDR3 extends over 14 amino acids. Germline V gene lookup returns CDR1 LNHNV and CDR2 YYDKDF (reference sequence). The CDR3 sequence is CATSPDRGNTEAFF. CDR3 in DNA: TGTGCCACCAGTCCGGACAGGGGGAACACTGAAGCTTTCTTT.

The V gene is TRBV7-8, the J gene TRBJ2-2, with a possible D match to TRBD2 (5 bases). CDR1 is SGHVS and CDR2 is FQNEAQ in the germline V gene. The ends were cut back, 1 base at V and 5 bases at J, with 11 bases in the middle. The CDR3 spans 15 residues. The CDR3 spells CASSLEGRETGELFF. Here the CDR3 DNA reads TGTGCCAGCAGCTTAGAGGGTCGGGAAACCGGGGAGCTGTTTTTT.

The chain uses TRBV7-8 and TRBJ1-1, with a tentative D call TRBD1 (5 bases). V shed 3 bases and J shed 5 bases, with 13 bases lying between them. Germline CDR1 reads SGHVS; CDR2 reads FQNEAQ. The CDR3 runs 14 residues. In DNA, the CDR3 is TGTGCCAGCAGCTTTGGGCAGGGATTGACTGAAGCTTTCTTT. Translating it yields CASSFGQGLTEAFF.

This clone was observed once. The chain is built from TRBV5-6 and TRBJ2-5, with TRBD2 identical over 7 bases. V was pared by 0 bases and J by 4 bases, with 3 bases of the junction left unmatched. The V gene's germline CDR1 is SGHDT and CDR2 YYEEEE. The CDR3 is made up of 14 amino acids. The CDR3 DNA follows: TGTGCCAGCAGCTTGGGACTAGCTCGAGAGACCCAGTACTTC. The encoded protein is CASSLGLARETQYF.

The CDR3, as DNA: TGTGCCAGCACCCGGGGACTAGCGGACTCCTACGAGCAGTACTTC. This sequence encodes CASTRGLADSYEQYF. V gene TRBV6-5 combines with J gene TRBJ2-7; 11 nucleotides align to TRBD2. With 7 bases clipped from V and 0 bases from J, the junction kept 5 bases outside the gene matches. This CDR3 has 15 amino acids. The germline V gene has CDR1 MNHEY and CDR2 SVGAGI.

The genes are TRBV7-2 and TRBJ2-4; a weak D match, TRBD2 (5 bases). Trimming removed 5 bases at V and 3 bases at J, with 17 bases between. The V gene's germline CDR1 is SGHTA and CDR2 FQGNSA. The CDR3 spans 16 residues. For the CDR3, the DNA is TGTGCCAGCAGCCCATTCCCGGGATTGGTCAAAAACATTCAGTACTTC. Translated, it gives CASSPFPGLVKNIQYF.

This chain uses TRBV2 with TRBJ1-5; D not certain. The CDR3 extends over 13 amino acids. V was clipped by 5 bases and J by 5 bases, with 10 bases between them. Germline CDR1 SNHLY, CDR2 FYNNEI. CDR3 sequence (DNA): TGTGCCAGCAGTAACAGTCGCCATCAGCCCCAGCATTTT. This codes for CASSNSRHQPQHF.

This sequence joins TRBV18 and TRBJ2-2; D is unresolved. From germline, CDR1 is KGHSH and CDR2 LQKENI. CDR3 length: 17 amino acids. Between the trimmed V and J ends, which lost 3 bases and 0 bases, there was a span of 14 bases. CDR3: CASSPLPYTANTGELFF. CDR3 coding DNA: TGTGCCAGCTCACCTCTCCCTTACACCGCGAACACCGGGGAGCTGTTTTTT.

CDR3 in DNA: TGTGCCAGTAGTATTGTAGGGACAGGGGGTATTTCTGAAGCTTTCTTT. Translated: CASSIVGTGGISEAFF. V usage is TRBV19 and J usage is TRBJ1-1; 11 bases map to TRBD1. This CDR3 region has 16 residues. CDR1 LNHDA and CDR2 SQIVND come from the germline V gene (reference sequence). Trimming cost V 3 bases and J 6 bases; bases outside gene matches: 9. Complete variable domain (other parts from reference TRBV19 and TRBJ1-1): DGGITQSPKYLFRKEGQNVTLSCEQNLNHDAMYWYRQDPGQGLRLIYYSQIVNDFQKGDIAEGYSVSREKKESFPLTVTSAQKNPTAFYLCASSIVGTGGISEAFFGQGTRLTVV.

V gene TRBV7-2 combines with J gene TRBJ1-6; 7 nucleotides match TRBD1. There are 13 residues in the CDR3. Germline CDR1 is SGHTA and CDR2 is FQGNSA. J gave up 14 bases and V 8 bases, and 12 bases lay outside the gene matches. This CDR3 is CASEGAGVSALHF. CDR3 DNA sequence: TGTGCCAGCGAGGGGGCAGGGGTTTCGGCCCTCCACTTT.

The chain carries TRBV5-8 and TRBJ2-7; TRBD2 aligns across 9 bases. The CDR3 sequence is 14 residues long. Germline CDR1 SGHTS, CDR2 YDEGEE. Germline trimming cut 9 bases from V and 2 bases from J; bases unmatched to any gene: 9. The CDR3 DNA reads TGTGCCACCCGCCGGGCGGGAGGGACCTACGAGCAGTACTTC. It codes for CATRRAGGTYEQYF.

V and J are TRBV7-9 and TRBJ1-2; the match to TRBD1 covers 8 bases. CDR3 size: 12 residues. The trim removed 7 bases at V and 6 bases at J, leaving 4 bases unmatched. Germline V CDR1 and CDR2: SEHNR, FQNEAQ (reference sequence). In DNA form, the CDR3 reads TGTGCCAGCAATCAGGGGGCTGATGGCTACACCTTC. Encoded protein: CASNQGADGYTF.

This rearrangement joins TRBV29-1 to TRBJ2-7, with TRBD1 matching over 8 bases. Looked up from germline, CDR1 is SQVTM and CDR2 is ANQGSEA. The CDR3 extends over 14 amino acids. With V trimmed by 4 bases and J by 5 bases, 10 bases remained unmatched. DNA for the CDR3: TGCAGCGTTGGGGCAGGGGGCGTGAAGAACGAGCAGTACTTC. It codes for CSVGAGGVKNEQYF.

V is TRBV6-5 and J is TRBJ2-7, with 11 nucleotides matching TRBD2. The junction had 6 bases not matched to a gene; V was cut back by 5 bases and J by 3 bases. The CDR3 sequence is 15 residues long. The V gene's germline CDR1 is MNHEY and CDR2 SVGAGI. CDR3 nucleotide sequence: TGTGCCAGCAGTCCCACCGGGACTAGCGGCTACGAGCAGTACTTC. Its protein product is CASSPTGTSGYEQYF.

V gene TRBV5-1 combines with J gene TRBJ2-7; TRBD2 agrees at 8 bases. J gave up 1 base and V 3 bases, and 3 bases lay outside the gene matches. Germline V gene lookup returns CDR1 SGHRS and CDR2 YFSETQ. The CDR3 is 14 residues long. The CDR3 bases are TGCGCCAGCAGCTCTAGCGGGCGATCCTACGAGCAGTACTTC. This translates into CASSSSGRSYEQYF.

This clone was seen just once. The chain has TRBV18 and TRBJ1-5; D gene ambiguous. Germline V CDR1 and CDR2: KGHSH, LQKENI. V dropped 3 bases and J dropped 5 bases, with 8 bases sitting between them. The CDR3 extends over 13 amino acids. CDR3: CASSPNGHQPQHF. The CDR3, as DNA: TGTGCCAGCTCACCGAACGGTCATCAGCCCCAGCATTTT.

This chain uses TRBV11-3 with TRBJ2-5; TRBD2 agrees at 8 bases. CDR3 length equals 16 residues. Germline values: CDR1 SGHNT, CDR2 YENEEA. V shed 1 base, J shed 2 bases, and the junction held 6 bases outside the gene matches. CDR3 protein: CASSLGAGGLQETQYF. CDR3 DNA sequence: TGTGCCAGCAGCTTAGGGGCGGGGGGATTACAAGAGACCCAGTACTTC.

The V gene is TRBV28, the J gene TRBJ1-3; D not resolved. The CDR3 sequence is 16 residues long. Trimming took 6 bases from V and 0 from J, leaving 15 bases between them. Germline CDR1 reads MDHEN; CDR2 reads SYDVKM. The CDR3 protein is CASSPGGPPSGNTIYF. DNA for the CDR3: TGTGCCAGCAGCCCTGGAGGGCCACCCTCTGGAAACACCATATATTTT.

The gene calls are TRBV4-1 and TRBJ1-5; D gene uncertain. V was clipped by 0 bases and J by 0 bases, with 12 bases between them. There are 17 residues in the CDR3. Germline loops: CDR1 MGHRA, CDR2 YSYEKL. The CDR3: CASSQDPLRGSNQPQHF. In DNA, the CDR3 is TGCGCCAGCAGCCAAGATCCGTTACGGGGTAGCAATCAGCCCCAGCATTTT.

The CDR3 DNA follows: TGTGCCACCAGTGATTTACCGGGAGCTTACTATGGCTACACCTTC. Protein sequence: CATSDLPGAYYGYTF. V is TRBV24-1 and J is TRBJ1-2, with D unresolved. Germline lookup yields CDR1 KGHDR and CDR2 SFDVKD. The CDR3 contains 15 residues. Trimming took 1 base from V and 3 from J, leaving 11 bases between them.

This clone was picked up one time. The chain is built from TRBV7-9 and TRBJ2-1, with 7 nucleotides matching TRBD2. In germline, CDR1 is SEHNR, CDR2 FQNEAQ (reference sequence). This CDR3 contains 11 residues. V lost 6 bases and J lost 12; bases outside the gene matches: 5. The CDR3 here is CASSTVAGQFF. CDR3 nucleotide sequence: TGTGCCAGCAGTACGGTAGCGGGGCAGTTCTTC.

This clone has a single count. The V gene is TRBV2, the J gene TRBJ1-1; D not resolved. The V gene's germline CDR1 is SNHLY and CDR2 FYNNEI. V lost 5 bases and J 1 base, leaving 8 bases between the germline ends. CDR3 length: 13 amino acids. CDR3 coding DNA: TGTGCCAGCAGTTTATCCAGGAACACTGAAGCTTTCTTT. The encoded protein is CASSLSRNTEAFF.

The chain has TRBV6-6 and TRBJ2-3, with D tentatively TRBD2 (6 bases). CDR1 is MNHNY, CDR2 SVGAGI, per germline (reference sequence). V lost 3 bases to trimming and J lost 0 bases, with 10 bases between them. This CDR3 contains 15 residues. The DNA of the CDR3 is TGTGCCAGCAGTTATGCGGGAACGAGCACAGATACGCAGTATTTT. Translated: CASSYAGTSTDTQYF.

This rearrangement joins TRBV29-1 to TRBJ1-2; 8 nucleotides agree with TRBD1. Trimming cost V 7 bases and J 8 bases; bases outside gene matches: 9. CDR3 length: 12 amino acids. Germline V gene data show CDR1 as SQVTM and CDR2 as ANQGSEA. This chain's CDR3 is CSGDQGAGGYTF. CDR3 nucleotide sequence: TGCAGCGGTGATCAGGGGGCCGGGGGCTACACCTTC.

The V call is TRBV10-3, the J call TRBJ2-1, with D unclear. Deletions cut 2 bases from V and 4 bases from J, with 12 bases between. The germline V gene has CDR1 ENHRY and CDR2 SYGVKD. CDR3 length: 15 amino acids. CDR3 bases: TGTGCCATCAGTGAGGAAGTAGTCGTATACAATGAGCAGTTCTTC. Protein: CAISEEVVVYNEQFF.

The rearrangement uses TRBV5-1 and TRBJ2-7; TRBD2 is a possible D gene (5 bases). V lost 0 bases and J 0 bases, leaving 13 bases between the germline ends. The CDR3 runs 16 residues. The germline V gene has CDR1 SGHRS and CDR2 YFSETQ. The CDR3 DNA is TGCGCCAGCAGCTTGGAGCAGGACTTAAGCTCCTACGAGCAGTACTTC. Residues: CASSLEQDLSSYEQYF.

The J gene is TRBJ2-3, the V gene TRBV7-9; 7 bases are shared with TRBD2. Unmatched junction bases numbered 8, after V lost 0 bases and J lost 11 bases. Germline loops: CDR1 SEHNR, CDR2 FQNEAQ (reference sequence). The CDR3 totals 14 residues. The CDR3 reads CASSLASSGMMQYF. The CDR3 region has the DNA TGTGCCAGCAGCTTAGCGTCTAGCGGTATGATGCAGTATTTT.